This is a list of T cell receptor beta chains from one sample in a study of Graves' ophthalmopathy and Graves' hyperthyroidism. TCRdb redid the calling of the multiplex PCR reads with MiXCR, one entry per CDR3 protein. The data contain approximately 460,000 distinct CDR3 sequences, approximately 15% of them singletons. The sample was blood. The receptors come from a woman aged 30 to 39 with Graves' ophthalmopathy. CDR3s include the opening cysteine and the closing phenylalanine or tryptophan. The D gene is left open where the match is weak. Size is stated for part of the rows, as once, few or many counts, or as a class when the clone is expanded.

>TRBV20-1|TRBJ2-7|many|TRBD1
CSARPPRQGPAREQYF
TGCAGTGCTAGACCACCACGACAGGGGCCTGCGAGGGAGCAGTACTTC
>TRBV18|TRBJ2-5|many|TRBD1
CASSLGGRGRREETQYF
TGTGCCAGCTCCCTCGGGGGCAGGGGGCGACGGGAAGAGACCCAGTACTTC
>TRBV6-1|TRBJ2-7|NA|TRBD2
CASRGLAIEQYF
TGTGCCAGCAGGGGACTAGCGATCGAGCAGTACTTC
>TRBV20-1|TRBJ2-7|many|TRBD2
CSARVPGLAMTGEQYF
TGCAGTGCTAGAGTCCCCGGACTAGCGATGACGGGCGAGCAGTACTTC
>TRBV20-1|TRBJ2-7|once|NA
CSALRLGYEQYF
TGCAGTGCCCTAAGACTGGGCTACGAGCAGTACTTC
>TRBV6-5|TRBJ1-5|many|TRBD1
CASSSGQARNQPQHF
TGTGCCAGCAGTTCCGGACAGGCACGCAATCAGCCCCAGCATTTT
>TRBV5-1|TRBJ1-1|many|NA
CASSLGGRGWGTEAFF
TGCGCCAGCAGCTTGGGTGGCAGGGGCTGGGGAACTGAAGCTTTCTTT
>TRBV6-5|TRBJ2-2|many|NA
CASSYSRSGNTGELFF
TGTGCCAGCAGTTACTCGAGGTCAGGGAACACCGGGGAGCTGTTTTTT
>TRBV11-3|TRBJ1-1|many|TRBD1
CASSQWTGIAMNTEAFF
TGTGCCAGCAGCCAATGGACAGGAATAGCGATGAACACTGAAGCTTTCTTT
>TRBV7-9|TRBJ1-6|many|NA
CASSLVGGSDSPLHF
TGTGCCAGCAGCTTAGTCGGAGGGTCAGATTCACCCCTCCACTTT
>TRBV11-2|TRBJ1-5|many|TRBD1
CASSLRTGNFNQPQHF
TGTGCCAGCAGCCTACGGACAGGGAACTTTAATCAGCCCCAGCATTTT
>TRBV7-2|TRBJ1-1|many|NA
CASSFTLLGGTEAFF
TGTGCCAGCAGCTTCACGCTTCTTGGCGGCACTGAAGCTTTCTTT
>TRBV29-1|TRBJ1-2|many|NA
CSVGDRQVYGYTF
TGCAGCGTTGGGGATCGACAGGTCTATGGCTACACCTTC
>TRBV11-2|TRBJ2-2|few|NA
CASSLVWETGELFF
TGTGCCAGCAGCTTAGTTTGGGAGACCGGGGAGCTGTTTTTT
>TRBV12-3/TRBV12-4|TRBJ1-2|many|NA
CASSPQEAYGYTF
TGTGCCAGCAGTCCACAGGAGGCCTATGGCTACACCTTC
>TRBV5-8|TRBJ1-1|NA|NA
CASSLVSAGRTEAFF
TGTGCCAGCAGCTTGGTCTCAGCAGGGAGAACTGAAGCTTTCTTT
>TRBV6-2/TRBV6-3|TRBJ2-7|many|NA
CASSYSTRTVAQYF
TGTGCCAGCAGTTACTCGACTCGGACGGTGGCACAGTACTTC
>TRBV12-3/TRBV12-4|TRBJ1-2|many|NA
CASSFSGLRYGYTF
TGTGCCAGCAGTTTTTCCGGGCTTCGATACGGCTACACCTTC
>TRBV6-1|TRBJ1-2|many|NA
CASSEGDSLYGYTF
TGTGCCAGCAGTGAGGGAGACAGCTTGTATGGCTACACCTTC
>TRBV6-1|TRBJ1-5|many|TRBD1
CASSEPPTGINQPQHF
TGTGCCAGCAGTGAACCCCCGACAGGGATCAATCAGCCCCAGCATTTT
>TRBV27|TRBJ2-7|few|NA
CASSPDSAISYEQYF
TGTGCCAGCAGCCCCGACAGTGCCATCTCCTACGAGCAGTACTTC
>TRBV12-3/TRBV12-4|TRBJ2-4|many|NA
CASSQQRDIQYF
TGTGCCAGCAGTCAACAGAGAGACATTCAGTACTTC
>TRBV12-3/TRBV12-4|TRBJ2-5|many|NA
CASSPSGETQYF
TGTGCCAGCAGCCCCTCAGGGGAGACCCAGTACTTC
>TRBV28|TRBJ2-7|few|TRBD1
CASSLGNRGRRGEQYF
TGTGCCAGCAGTTTAGGTAACAGGGGGCGCCGGGGCGAGCAGTACTTC
>TRBV6-2/TRBV6-3|TRBJ2-2|few|TRBD2
CASSYSTLAGVDTGELFF
TGTGCCAGCAGTTACTCGACTCTAGCGGGGGTTGACACCGGGGAGCTGTTTTTT
>TRBV6-5|TRBJ1-1|many|NA
CASSYTPYSAVVGF
TGTGCCAGCAGTTACACCCCCTATTCAGCGGTAGTCGGTTTT
>TRBV15|TRBJ1-1|many|NA
CATRPLGKNTEAFF
TGTGCCACCAGACCCCTCGGGAAGAACACTGAAGCTTTCTTT
>TRBV5-1|TRBJ1-3|NA|NA
CASSTDTYSGNTIYF
TGCGCCAGCAGCACGGACACCTACTCTGGAAACACCATATATTTT
>TRBV20-1|TRBJ2-5|NA|NA
CSASEMYQETQYF
TGCAGTGCGTCTGAAATGTACCAAGAGACCCAGTACTTC
>TRBV14|TRBJ2-7|many|NA
CASSQDRWGVDEQYF
TGTGCCAGCAGCCAAGATAGGTGGGGAGTGGACGAGCAGTACTTC
>TRBV7-2|TRBJ2-7|many|TRBD1
CASGTGRNNEQYF
TGTGCCAGCGGGACAGGGAGGAACAACGAGCAGTACTTC
>TRBV7-2|TRBJ1-5|many|TRBD1
CASSLATGVHQPQHF
TGTGCCAGCAGCTTAGCGACAGGGGTACATCAGCCCCAGCATTTT
>TRBV3-1|TRBJ2-7|few|TRBD2
CASSQRGGKDEQYF
TGTGCCAGCAGCCAACGGGGAGGGAAGGACGAGCAGTACTTC
>TRBV12-3/TRBV12-4|TRBJ2-7|NA|TRBD1
CASSQTGGSTYEQYF
TGTGCCAGCAGCCAAACAGGGGGCAGCACCTACGAGCAGTACTTC
>TRBV15|TRBJ1-5|many|TRBD1
CATSLTGQGGQPQHF
TGTGCCACCAGCCTTACCGGACAGGGAGGTCAGCCCCAGCATTTT
>TRBV11-2|TRBJ2-2|many|NA
CASSLERGAGELFF
TGTGCCAGCAGCTTAGAAAGGGGAGCCGGGGAGCTGTTTTTT
>TRBV25-1|TRBJ1-2|many|NA
CASSLRGRGEAGYTF
TGTGCCAGCAGTCTCCGGGGAAGGGGCGAAGCTGGCTACACCTTC
>TRBV6-1|TRBJ1-5|many|NA
CASTQSWISQPQHF
TGTGCCAGCACCCAAAGTTGGATCAGTCAGCCCCAGCATTTT
>TRBV9|TRBJ2-2|few|NA
CASSVRPWASANTGELFF
TGTGCCAGCAGCGTACGACCCTGGGCTAGTGCGAACACCGGGGAGCTGTTTTTT
>TRBV19|TRBJ2-2|few|NA
CASSITRTGELFF
TGTGCCAGTAGTATAACGAGAACCGGGGAGCTGTTTTTT
>TRBV19|TRBJ1-2|many|TRBD1
CASSRQGNYGYTF
TGTGCCAGCAGCAGACAGGGAAACTATGGCTACACCTTC
>TRBV24-1|TRBJ1-1|many|TRBD1
CATSDSQTGAPEAFF
TGTGCCACCAGTGATTCCCAGACAGGGGCCCCTGAAGCTTTCTTT
>TRBV24-1|TRBJ2-1|few|TRBD1
CATSDSTSGTGRSRNEQFF
TGTGCCACCAGTGATTCGACCTCCGGGACAGGGCGTTCTAGGAATGAGCAGTTCTTC
>TRBV12-3/TRBV12-4|TRBJ2-2|many|TRBD1
CASSETGAGELFF
TGTGCCAGCAGCGAGACAGGGGCCGGGGAGCTGTTTTTT
>TRBV5-1|TRBJ1-5|NA|NA
CASSFHKRFGNQPQHF
TGCGCCAGCAGCTTCCACAAAAGATTCGGCAATCAGCCCCAGCATTTT
>TRBV12-3/TRBV12-4|TRBJ2-7|NA|TRBD1
CASSARTGTLDEQYF
TGTGCCAGCAGTGCCCGGACAGGGACACTCGACGAGCAGTACTTC
>TRBV24-1|TRBJ2-5|NA|NA
CATSDPTSSGTQYF
TGTGCCACCAGTGATCCTACATCGAGCGGGACCCAGTACTTC
>TRBV6-2/TRBV6-3|TRBJ2-7|many|NA
CASSYRDSSYEQYF
TGTGCCAGCAGTTACCGGGACTCCTCCTACGAGCAGTACTTC
>TRBV6-5|TRBJ2-4|NA|NA
CASSYAESGNSQYF
TGTGCCAGCAGTTACGCGGAGTCGGGAAACAGTCAGTACTTC
>TRBV6-5|TRBJ1-2|NA|NA
CASSYDTYYGYTF
TGTGCCAGCAGTTACGACACCTACTATGGCTACACCTTC